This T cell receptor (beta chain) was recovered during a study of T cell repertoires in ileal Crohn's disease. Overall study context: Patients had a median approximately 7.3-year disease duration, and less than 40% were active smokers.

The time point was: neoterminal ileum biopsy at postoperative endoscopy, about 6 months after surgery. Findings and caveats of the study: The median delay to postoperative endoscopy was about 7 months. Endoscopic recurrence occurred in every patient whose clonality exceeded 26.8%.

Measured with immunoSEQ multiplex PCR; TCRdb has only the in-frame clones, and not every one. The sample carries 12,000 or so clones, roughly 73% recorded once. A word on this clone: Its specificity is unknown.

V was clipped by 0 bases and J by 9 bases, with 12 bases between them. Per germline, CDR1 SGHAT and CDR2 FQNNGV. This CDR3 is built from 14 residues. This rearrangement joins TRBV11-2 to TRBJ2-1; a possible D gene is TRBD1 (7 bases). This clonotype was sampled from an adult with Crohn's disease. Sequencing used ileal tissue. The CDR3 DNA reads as TGTGCCAGCAGCTTAGACAGGGGGGTTGGTGAGCAGTTCTTC. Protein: CASSLDRGVGEQFF.